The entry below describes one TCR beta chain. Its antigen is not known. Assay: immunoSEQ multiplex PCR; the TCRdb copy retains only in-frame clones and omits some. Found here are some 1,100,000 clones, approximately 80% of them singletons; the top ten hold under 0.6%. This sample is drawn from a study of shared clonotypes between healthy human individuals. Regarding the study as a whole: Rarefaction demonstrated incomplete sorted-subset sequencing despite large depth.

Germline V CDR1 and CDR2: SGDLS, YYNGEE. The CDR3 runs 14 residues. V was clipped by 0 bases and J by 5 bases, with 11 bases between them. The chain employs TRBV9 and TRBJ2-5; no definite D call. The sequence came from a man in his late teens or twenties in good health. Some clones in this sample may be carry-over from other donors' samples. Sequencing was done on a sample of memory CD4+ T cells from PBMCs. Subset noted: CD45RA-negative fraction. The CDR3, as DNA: TGTGCCAGCAGCGTAGGGGTAGGGTGGGAGACCCAGTACTTC. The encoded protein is CASSVGVGWETQYF.